The entry below describes one T cell receptor beta chain. Its target is unknown. The source of the sample is a study of post-analysis software for immune sequencing data. Looking at the study overall: Patients had relapsing-remitting, secondary progressive or progressive-relapsing multiple sclerosis; some lacked subtype. Study-wide points: Under F measure analysis, samples from one preparation batch co-clustered strongly. Compared with controls, patients showed significantly lower normalized Chao1 diversity.

Prepared TCR beta cDNA libraries contained unique molecular identifiers. With about 0.95 to 11 million T cells as the source, roughly 500,000 cDNA molecules resulted. TCRdb ran MiXCR on the PCR reads and lists one entry per CDR3 protein. The sample has approximately 690,000 distinct CDR3 sequences; 59% are singletons. The source material was blood. The origin of this receptor is a girl between 2 and 10 years old with multiple sclerosis.

This chain's CDR3 is CSARDHYNEQFF. The CDR3 region has the DNA TGCAGTGCCCGGGACCATTACAATGAGCAGTTCTTC. The chain carries TRBV20-1 and TRBJ2-1; D is tentatively TRBD1 or TRBD2 (5 bases each). Trimming took 6 bases from V and 4 from J, leaving 10 bases between them. Germline V gives CDR1 DFQATT, CDR2 SNEGSKA (reference sequence). The CDR3 has 12 residues.